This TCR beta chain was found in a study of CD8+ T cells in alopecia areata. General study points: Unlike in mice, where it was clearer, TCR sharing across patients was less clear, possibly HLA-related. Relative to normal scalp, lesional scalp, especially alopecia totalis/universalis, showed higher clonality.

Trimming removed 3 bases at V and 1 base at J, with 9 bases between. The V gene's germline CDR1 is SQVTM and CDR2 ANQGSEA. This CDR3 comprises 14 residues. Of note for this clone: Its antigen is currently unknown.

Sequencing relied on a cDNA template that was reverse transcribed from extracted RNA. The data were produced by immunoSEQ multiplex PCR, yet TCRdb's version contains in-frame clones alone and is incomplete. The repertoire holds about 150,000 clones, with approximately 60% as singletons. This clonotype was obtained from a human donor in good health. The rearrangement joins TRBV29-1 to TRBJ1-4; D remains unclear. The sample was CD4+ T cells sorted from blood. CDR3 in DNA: TGCAGCGTTGATATCAGTGGAACTAATGAAAAACTGTTTTTT. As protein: CSVDISGTNEKLFF. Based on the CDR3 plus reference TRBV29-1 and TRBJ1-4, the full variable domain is SAVISQKPSRDICQRGTSLTIQCQVDSQVTMMFWYRQQPGQSLTLIATANQGSEATYESGFVIDKFPISRPNLTFSTLTVSNMSPEDSSIYLCSVDISGTNEKLFFGSGTQLSVL.